These T cell receptor beta chains were read from a single sample in a study of T cell responses to AZD1222 COVID-19 vaccine. Clones were sequenced by immunoSEQ multiplex PCR, and TCRdb holds only the in-frame ones, with some missing. Here the sample spans about 120,000 clones, about 90% being singletons. Here the sequenced sample was peripheral blood, taken on day 0 of AZD1222 vaccination. The source of these receptors is an adult in good health. CDR3s include the opening cysteine and the closing phenylalanine or tryptophan. A D gene is named only where the DNA matches it firmly. Clone size, where shown, is once, few, many, or a class for clones that have expanded.

v_gene,abundance,d_gene,j_gene,CDR3aa,CDR3nt
TRBV30,-,-,TRBJ1-3,CAWSDGRTNTIYF,TGTGCCTGGAGTGACGGTAGAACCAACACCATATATTTT
TRBV30,-,-,TRBJ1-3,CAWSHLRHTGNTIYF,TGTGCCTGGAGTCACCTAAGGCATACGGGAAACACCATATATTTT
TRBV25-1,few,TRBD2,TRBJ2-1,CASSDSLAGGYNEQFF,TGTGCCAGCAGTGACTCACTAGCGGGAGGTTACAATGAGCAGTTCTTC
TRBV7-8,-,TRBD1,TRBJ1-2,CASSDDHRWGQGYGYTF,TGTGCCAGCAGCGACGACCATCGTTGGGGACAGGGCTATGGCTACACCTTC
TRBV9,-,TRBD1,TRBJ1-4,CASSRQGNEKLFF,TGTGCCAGCAGCAGACAGGGGAATGAAAAACTGTTTTTT
TRBV6-5,-,TRBD1,TRBJ2-5,CASSYSRTGGGTQYF,TGTGCCAGCAGTTACTCGAGGACAGGGGGAGGGACCCAGTACTTC
TRBV27,-,TRBD1,TRBJ2-3,CASSLEYRGPGDTQYF,TGTGCCAGCAGTCTAGAATACAGGGGGCCGGGAGATACGCAGTATTTT
TRBV29-1,many,TRBD1,TRBJ2-5,CSVEGLGQGVETQYF,TGCAGCGTTGAGGGGCTTGGACAGGGGGTCGAGACCCAGTACTTC
TRBV18,-,TRBD1,TRBJ2-3,CASSPLVLTGALWDTQYF,TGTGCCAGCTCACCCCTTGTACTCACAGGGGCCTTATGGGATACGCAGTATTTT
TRBV5-1,few,-,TRBJ2-7,CASSFTPPYEQYF,TGCGCCAGCAGCTTCACACCCCCCTACGAGCAGTACTTC
TRBV11-1,-,TRBD1,TRBJ2-1,CASSRRDRGFNEQFF,TGTGCCAGCAGCCGCCGGGACAGGGGGTTCAATGAGCAGTTCTTC
TRBV18,-,-,TRBJ1-1,CASSPVSDTEAFF,TGTGCCAGCTCACCCGTGTCGGACACTGAAGCTTTCTTT
TRBV30,-,-,TRBJ1-4,CAWSGTTKEKLFF,TGTGCCTGGAGTGGAACAACCAAAGAAAAACTGTTTTTT
TRBV9,-,-,TRBJ1-2,CASSAGASGKANYGYTF,TGTGCCAGCAGCGCAGGGGCCTCGGGGAAAGCTAACTATGGCTACACCTTC
TRBV2,-,-,TRBJ2-7,CASSAPGGGYEQYF,TGTGCCAGCAGTGCGCCGGGGGGCGGATACGAGCAGTACTTC
TRBV21-1,once,-,TRBJ2-7,CASSKGPSPPGQPPPYEQYF,TGTGCCAGCAGCAAAGGTCCATCCCCCCCGGGCCAACCACCCCCCTACGAGCAGTACTTC
TRBV5-6,-,-,TRBJ1-2,CASSLPLRQKYGYTF,TGTGCCAGCAGCTTGCCTTTACGACAGAAGTATGGCTACACCTTC
TRBV5-8,-,-,TRBJ1-4,CASSLGFRSEKLFF,TGTGCCAGCAGCTTGGGGTTTAGGAGCGAAAAACTGTTTTTT
TRBV2,-,TRBD1,TRBJ1-2,CASSAWGTGGDYGYTF,TGTGCCAGCAGTGCTTGGGGGACAGGGGGCGACTATGGCTACACCTTC
TRBV6-1,-,-,TRBJ1-2,CASSEWAGQSRDYGYTF,TGTGCCAGCAGTGAATGGGCAGGGCAATCAAGAGACTATGGCTACACCTTC
TRBV5-1,-,-,TRBJ1-2,CASSSLLYPRGENYGYTF,TGCGCCAGCAGCTCTCTCTTATACCCCAGGGGCGAAAACTATGGCTACACCTTC
TRBV12-5,-,-,TRBJ1-1,CASGGRGMNTEAFF,TGTGCTAGTGGGGGCCGGGGGATGAACACTGAAGCTTTCTTT
TRBV27,-,-,TRBJ1-1,CASTKQGRGEAFF,TGTGCCAGCACCAAACAAGGGAGAGGTGAAGCTTTCTTT
TRBV5-1,-,-,TRBJ1-1,CASSLGGAAEAFF,TGCGCCAGCAGCTTAGGGGGGGCCGCTGAAGCTTTCTTT
TRBV10-1,-,-,TRBJ2-2,CASSESGTFTGELFF,TGCGCCAGCAGTGAGTCCGGGACTTTCACCGGGGAGCTGTTTTTT
TRBV9,once,-,TRBJ2-3,CASADRYTDTQYF,TGTGCCAGCGCAGACAGATACACAGATACGCAGTATTTT
TRBV11-2,-,-,TRBJ2-5,CASSAGIAETQYF,TGTGCCAGCAGCGCCGGCATAGCGGAGACCCAGTACTTC
TRBV28,-,-,TRBJ1-6,CASGAGNSPLHF,TGTGCCAGCGGCGCGGGTAATTCACCCCTCCACTTT
TRBV20-1,-,-,TRBJ2-5,CSAPHGETQYF,TGCAGTGCTCCTCACGGGGAAACCCAGTACTTC
TRBV5-4,-,-,TRBJ1-1,CASSLDRANTEAFF,TGTGCCAGCAGCTTGGACAGGGCGAACACTGAAGCTTTCTTT
TRBV27,-,TRBD1,TRBJ2-3,CASTPQGVGTDTQYF,TGTGCCAGCACCCCTCAGGGGGTGGGCACAGATACGCAGTATTTT
TRBV30,-,TRBD1,TRBJ1-2,CACQLGQGADGYTF,TGTGCCTGTCAGTTGGGACAGGGGGCGGATGGCTACACCTTC
TRBV9,-,-,TRBJ2-2,CASSLFFGELFF,TGTGCCAGCAGCCTCTTTTTCGGGGAGCTGTTTTTT
TRBV3-1/TRBV3-2,-,TRBD1,TRBJ2-5,CASSPRDRGPQETQYF,TGTGCCAGCAGCCCCCGGGACAGGGGGCCACAAGAGACCCAGTACTTC
TRBV11-3,-,-,TRBJ2-7,CASSFSPLYEQYF,TGTGCCAGCAGCTTTTCACCCCTCTACGAGCAGTACTTC
TRBV29-1,-,-,TRBJ2-3,CSGGTDTQYF,TGCAGCGGGGGCACAGATACGCAGTATTTT
TRBV18,-,-,TRBJ2-5,CASSPPGGQQETQYF,TGTGCCAGCTCACCACCGGGCGGACAACAAGAGACCCAGTACTTC